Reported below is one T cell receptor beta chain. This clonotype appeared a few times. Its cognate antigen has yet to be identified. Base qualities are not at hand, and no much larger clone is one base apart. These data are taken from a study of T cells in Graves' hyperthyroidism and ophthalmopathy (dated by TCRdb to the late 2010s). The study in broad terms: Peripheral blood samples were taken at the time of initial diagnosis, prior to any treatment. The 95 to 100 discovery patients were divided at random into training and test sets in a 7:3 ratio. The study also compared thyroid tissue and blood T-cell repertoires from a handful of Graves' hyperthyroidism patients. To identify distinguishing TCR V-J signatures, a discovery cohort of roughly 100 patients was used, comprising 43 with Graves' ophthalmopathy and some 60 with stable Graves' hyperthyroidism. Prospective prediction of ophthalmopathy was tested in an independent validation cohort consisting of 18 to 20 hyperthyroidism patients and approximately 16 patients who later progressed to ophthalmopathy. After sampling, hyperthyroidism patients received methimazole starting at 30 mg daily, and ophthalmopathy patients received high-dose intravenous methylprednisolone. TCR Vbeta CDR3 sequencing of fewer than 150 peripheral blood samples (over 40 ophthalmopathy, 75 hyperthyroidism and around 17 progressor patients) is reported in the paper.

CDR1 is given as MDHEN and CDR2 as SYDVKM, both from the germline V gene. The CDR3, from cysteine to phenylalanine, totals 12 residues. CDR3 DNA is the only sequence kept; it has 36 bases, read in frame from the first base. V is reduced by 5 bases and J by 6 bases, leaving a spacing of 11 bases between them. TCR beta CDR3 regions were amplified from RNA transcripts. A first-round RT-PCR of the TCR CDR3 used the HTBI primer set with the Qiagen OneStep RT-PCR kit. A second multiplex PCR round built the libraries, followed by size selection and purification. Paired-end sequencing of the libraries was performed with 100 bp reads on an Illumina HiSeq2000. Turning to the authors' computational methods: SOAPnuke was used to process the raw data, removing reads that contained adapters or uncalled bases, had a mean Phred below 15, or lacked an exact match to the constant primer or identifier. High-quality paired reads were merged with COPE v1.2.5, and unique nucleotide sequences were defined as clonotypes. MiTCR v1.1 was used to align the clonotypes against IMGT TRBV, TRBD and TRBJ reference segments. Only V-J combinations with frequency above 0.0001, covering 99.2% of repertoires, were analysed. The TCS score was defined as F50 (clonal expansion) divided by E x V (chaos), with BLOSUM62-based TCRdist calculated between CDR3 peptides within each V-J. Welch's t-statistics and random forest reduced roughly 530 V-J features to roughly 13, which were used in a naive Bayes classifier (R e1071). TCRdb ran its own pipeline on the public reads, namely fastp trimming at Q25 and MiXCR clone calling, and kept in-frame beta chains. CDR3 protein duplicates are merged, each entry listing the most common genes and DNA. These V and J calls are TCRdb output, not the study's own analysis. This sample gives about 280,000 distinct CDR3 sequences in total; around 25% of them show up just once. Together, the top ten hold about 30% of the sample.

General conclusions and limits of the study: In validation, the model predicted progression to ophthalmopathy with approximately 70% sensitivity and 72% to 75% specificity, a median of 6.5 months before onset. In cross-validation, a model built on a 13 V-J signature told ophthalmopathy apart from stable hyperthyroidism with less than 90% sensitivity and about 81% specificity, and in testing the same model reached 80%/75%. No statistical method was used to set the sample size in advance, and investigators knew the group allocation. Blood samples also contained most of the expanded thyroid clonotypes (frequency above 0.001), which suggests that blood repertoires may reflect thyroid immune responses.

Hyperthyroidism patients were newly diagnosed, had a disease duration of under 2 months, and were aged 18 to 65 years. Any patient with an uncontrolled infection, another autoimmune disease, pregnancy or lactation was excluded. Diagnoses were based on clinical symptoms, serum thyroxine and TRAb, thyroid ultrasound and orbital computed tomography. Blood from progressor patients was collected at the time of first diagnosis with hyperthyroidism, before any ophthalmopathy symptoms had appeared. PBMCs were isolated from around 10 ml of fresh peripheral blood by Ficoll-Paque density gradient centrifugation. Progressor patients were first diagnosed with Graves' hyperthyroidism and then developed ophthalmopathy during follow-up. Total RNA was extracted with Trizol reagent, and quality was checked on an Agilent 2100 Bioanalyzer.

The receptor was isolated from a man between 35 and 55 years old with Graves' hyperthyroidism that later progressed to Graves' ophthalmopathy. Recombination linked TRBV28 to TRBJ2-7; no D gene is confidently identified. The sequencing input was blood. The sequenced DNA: TGTGCCAGCAGTGCTTTCGGACGCGAGCAGTACTTC. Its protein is CASSAFGREQYF. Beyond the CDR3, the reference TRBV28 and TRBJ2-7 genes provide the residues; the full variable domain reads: DVKVTQSSRYLVKRTGEKVFLECVQDMDHENMFWYRQDPGLGLRLIYFSYDVKMKEKGDIPEGYSVSREKKERFSLILESASTNQTSMYLCASSAFGREQYFGPGTRLTVT.